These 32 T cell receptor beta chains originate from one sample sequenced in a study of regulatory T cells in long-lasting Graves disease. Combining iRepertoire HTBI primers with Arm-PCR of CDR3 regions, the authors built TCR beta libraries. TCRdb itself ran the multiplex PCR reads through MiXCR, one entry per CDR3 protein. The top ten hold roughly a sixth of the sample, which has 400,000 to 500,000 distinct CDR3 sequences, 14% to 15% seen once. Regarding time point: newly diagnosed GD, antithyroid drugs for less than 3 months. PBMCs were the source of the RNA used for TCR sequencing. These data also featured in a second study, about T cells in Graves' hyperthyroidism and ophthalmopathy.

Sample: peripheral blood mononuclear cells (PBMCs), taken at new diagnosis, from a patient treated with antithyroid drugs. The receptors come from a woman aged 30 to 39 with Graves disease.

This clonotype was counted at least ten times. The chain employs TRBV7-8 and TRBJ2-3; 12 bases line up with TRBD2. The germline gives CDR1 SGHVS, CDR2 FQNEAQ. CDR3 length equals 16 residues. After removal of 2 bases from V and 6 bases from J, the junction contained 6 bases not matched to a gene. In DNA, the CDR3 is TGTGCCAGCAGCTTAAGCGGGACTAGCGGGTACGATACGCAGTATTTT. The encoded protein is CASSLSGTSGYDTQYF.

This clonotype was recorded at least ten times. CDR3 loop: CASSLGGAAGSGYTF. CDR3 bases: TGTGCCAGCAGTTTAGGAGGGGCTGCGGGCTCTGGCTACACCTTC. J is TRBJ1-2 and V is TRBV28, with TRBD1 as a possible D gene (5 bases). Trimming left V 2 bases short and J 7 bases short, with 17 bases between. The CDR3 spans 15 residues. Looked up from germline, CDR1 is MDHEN and CDR2 is SYDVKM.

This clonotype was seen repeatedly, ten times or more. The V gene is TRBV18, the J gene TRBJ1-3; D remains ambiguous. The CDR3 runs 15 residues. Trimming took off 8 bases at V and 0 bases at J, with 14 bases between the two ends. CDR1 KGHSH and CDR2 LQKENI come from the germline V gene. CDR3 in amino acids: CASLDRLSSGNTIYF. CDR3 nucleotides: TGTGCCAGCCTGGATCGGTTGAGCTCTGGAAACACCATATATTTT.

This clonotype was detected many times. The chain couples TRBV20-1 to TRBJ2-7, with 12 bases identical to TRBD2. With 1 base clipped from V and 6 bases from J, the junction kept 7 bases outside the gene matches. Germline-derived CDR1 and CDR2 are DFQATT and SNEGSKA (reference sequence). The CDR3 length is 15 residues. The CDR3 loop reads CSARALAGGPSEQYF. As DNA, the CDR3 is TGCAGTGCTAGAGCGCTAGCGGGAGGGCCTAGCGAGCAGTACTTC.

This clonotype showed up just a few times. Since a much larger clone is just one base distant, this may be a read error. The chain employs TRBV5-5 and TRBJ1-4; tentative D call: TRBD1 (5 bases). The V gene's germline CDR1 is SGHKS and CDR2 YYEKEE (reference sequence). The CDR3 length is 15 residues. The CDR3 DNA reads TGTACCAGCAGCTTGTCTCCGGGGGGGGTCGAAAAACTGTTTTTT. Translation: CTSSLSPGGVEKLFF.

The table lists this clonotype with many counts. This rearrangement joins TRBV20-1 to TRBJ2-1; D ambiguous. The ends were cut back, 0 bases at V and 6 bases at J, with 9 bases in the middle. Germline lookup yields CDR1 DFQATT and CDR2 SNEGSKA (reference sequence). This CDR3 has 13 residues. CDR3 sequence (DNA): TGCAGTGCTAGAGATATGGCTAGCAATGAGCAGTTCTTC. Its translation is CSARDMASNEQFF.

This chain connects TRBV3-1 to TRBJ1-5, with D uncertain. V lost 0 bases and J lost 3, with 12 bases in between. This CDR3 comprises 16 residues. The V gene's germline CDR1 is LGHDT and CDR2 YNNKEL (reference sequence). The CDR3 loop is CASSQDLGIVNQPQHF. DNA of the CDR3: TGTGCCAGCAGCCAAGATTTGGGGATCGTCAATCAGCCCCAGCATTTT.

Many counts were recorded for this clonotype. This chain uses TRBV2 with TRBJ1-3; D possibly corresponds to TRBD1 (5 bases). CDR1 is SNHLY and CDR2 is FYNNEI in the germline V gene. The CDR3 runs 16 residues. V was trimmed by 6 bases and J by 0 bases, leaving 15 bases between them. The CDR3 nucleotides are TGTGCCAGCAGACTGCGGGGACTTAACTCTGGAAACACCATATATTTT. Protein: CASRLRGLNSGNTIYF. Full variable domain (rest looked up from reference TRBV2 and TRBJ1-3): EPEVTQTPSHQVTQMGQEVILRCVPISNHLYFYWYRQILGQKVEFLVSFYNNEISEKSEIFDDQFSVERPDGSNFTLKIRSTKLEDSAMYFCASRLRGLNSGNTIYFGEGSWLTVV.

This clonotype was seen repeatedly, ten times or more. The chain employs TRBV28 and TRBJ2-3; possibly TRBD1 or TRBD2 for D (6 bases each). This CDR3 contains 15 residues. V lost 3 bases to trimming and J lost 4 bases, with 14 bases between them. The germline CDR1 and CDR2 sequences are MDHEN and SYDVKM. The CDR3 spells CASSLEGEEADTQYF. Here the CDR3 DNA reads TGTGCCAGCAGTTTGGAGGGGGAAGAGGCAGATACGCAGTATTTT.

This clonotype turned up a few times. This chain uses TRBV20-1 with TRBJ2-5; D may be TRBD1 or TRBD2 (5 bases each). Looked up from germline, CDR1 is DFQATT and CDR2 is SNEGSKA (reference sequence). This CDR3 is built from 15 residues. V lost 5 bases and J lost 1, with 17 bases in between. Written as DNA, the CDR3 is TGCAGTGCTCCCCCCTTGGGACGGTTCCAAGAGACCCAGTACTTC. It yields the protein CSAPPLGRFQETQYF.

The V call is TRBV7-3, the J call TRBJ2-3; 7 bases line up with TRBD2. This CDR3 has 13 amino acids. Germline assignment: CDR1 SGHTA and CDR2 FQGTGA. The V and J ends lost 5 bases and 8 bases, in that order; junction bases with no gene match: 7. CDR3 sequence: CASSQEPGGTQYF. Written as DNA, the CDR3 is TGTGCCAGCAGCCAAGAGCCGGGGGGTACGCAGTATTTT.

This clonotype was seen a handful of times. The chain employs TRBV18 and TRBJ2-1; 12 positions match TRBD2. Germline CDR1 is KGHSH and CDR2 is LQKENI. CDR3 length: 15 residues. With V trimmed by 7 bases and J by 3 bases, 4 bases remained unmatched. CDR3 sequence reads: CASLRLAGVYNEQFF. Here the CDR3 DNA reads TGTGCCAGCTTAAGACTAGCGGGAGTCTACAATGAGCAGTTCTTC.

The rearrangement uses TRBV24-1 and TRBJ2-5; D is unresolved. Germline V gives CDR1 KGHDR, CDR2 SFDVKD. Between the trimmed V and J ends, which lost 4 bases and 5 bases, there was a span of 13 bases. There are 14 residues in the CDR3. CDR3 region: CATSDTKGRETQYF. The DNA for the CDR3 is TGTGCCACCAGTGACACTAAAGGACGGGAGACCCAGTACTTC.

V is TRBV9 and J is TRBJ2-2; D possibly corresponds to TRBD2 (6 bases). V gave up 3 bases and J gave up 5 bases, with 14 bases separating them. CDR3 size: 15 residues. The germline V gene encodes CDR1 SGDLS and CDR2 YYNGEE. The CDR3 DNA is TGTGCCAGCAGCGGACGGGGGAGTTTGACCGGGGAGCTGTTTTTT. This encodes CASSGRGSLTGELFF.

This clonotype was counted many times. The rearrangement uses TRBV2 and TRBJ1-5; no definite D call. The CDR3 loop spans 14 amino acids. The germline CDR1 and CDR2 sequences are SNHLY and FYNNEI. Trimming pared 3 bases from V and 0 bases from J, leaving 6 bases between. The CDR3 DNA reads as TGTGCCAGCAGTGACCTGAATAGCAATCAGCCCCAGCATTTT. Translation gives CASSDLNSNQPQHF.

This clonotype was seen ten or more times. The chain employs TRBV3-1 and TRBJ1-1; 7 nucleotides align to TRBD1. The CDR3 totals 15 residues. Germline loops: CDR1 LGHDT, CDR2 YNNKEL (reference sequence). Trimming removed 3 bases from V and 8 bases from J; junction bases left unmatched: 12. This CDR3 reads CASSHLGQDRREAFF. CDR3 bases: TGTGCCAGCAGCCACCTCGGACAGGATAGAAGAGAAGCTTTCTTT.

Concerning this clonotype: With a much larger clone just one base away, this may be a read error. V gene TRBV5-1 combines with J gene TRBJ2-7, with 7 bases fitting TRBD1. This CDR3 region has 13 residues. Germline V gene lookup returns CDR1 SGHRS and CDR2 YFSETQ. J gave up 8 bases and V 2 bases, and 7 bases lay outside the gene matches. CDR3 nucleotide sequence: TGCGCCAGCAGCTTCAACAGGGGTTGGAAGCAGTACTTC. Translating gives CASSFNRGWKQYF.

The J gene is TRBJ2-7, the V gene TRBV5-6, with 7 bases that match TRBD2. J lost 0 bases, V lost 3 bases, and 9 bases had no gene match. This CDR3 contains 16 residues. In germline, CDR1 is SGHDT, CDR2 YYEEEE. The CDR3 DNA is TGTGCCAGCAGCTCGCGAGGCGGGAGAAGCTCCTACGAGCAGTACTTC. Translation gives CASSSRGGRSSYEQYF. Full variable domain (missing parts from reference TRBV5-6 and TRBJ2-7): DAGVTQSPTHLIKTRGQQVTLRCSPKSGHDTVSWYQQALGQGPQFIFQYYEEEERQRGNFPDRFSGHQFPNYSSELNVNALLLGDSALYLCASSSRGGRSSYEQYFGPGTRLTVT.

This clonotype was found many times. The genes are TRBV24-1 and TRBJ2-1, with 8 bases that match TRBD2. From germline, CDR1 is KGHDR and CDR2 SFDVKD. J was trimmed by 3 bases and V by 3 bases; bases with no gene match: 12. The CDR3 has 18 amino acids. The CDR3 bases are TGTGCCACCAGTGATCACCCCTCGAGCGGGAGCCGCTACAATGAGCAGTTCTTC. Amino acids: CATSDHPSSGSRYNEQFF.

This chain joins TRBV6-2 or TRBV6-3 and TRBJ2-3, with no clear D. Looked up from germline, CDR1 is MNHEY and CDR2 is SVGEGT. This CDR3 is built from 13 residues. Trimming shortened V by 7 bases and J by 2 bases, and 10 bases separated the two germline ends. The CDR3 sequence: CASKTGLTDTQYF. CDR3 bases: TGTGCCAGCAAGACCGGCCTCACAGATACGCAGTATTTT.

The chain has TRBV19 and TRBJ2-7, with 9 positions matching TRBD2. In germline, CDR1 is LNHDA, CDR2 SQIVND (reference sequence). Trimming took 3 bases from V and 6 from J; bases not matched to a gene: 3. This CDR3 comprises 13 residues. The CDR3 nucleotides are TGTGCCAGTAGTATGCGGGAGGGCCTCGAGCAGTACTTC. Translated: CASSMREGLEQYF.

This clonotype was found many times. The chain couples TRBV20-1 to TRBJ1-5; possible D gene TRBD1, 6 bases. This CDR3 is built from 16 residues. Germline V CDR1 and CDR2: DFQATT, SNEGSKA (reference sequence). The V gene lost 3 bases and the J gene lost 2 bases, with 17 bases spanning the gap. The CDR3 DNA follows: TGCAGTGCTAGGGGGGCCCTGATGGACCGCAATCAGCCCCAGCATTTT. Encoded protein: CSARGALMDRNQPQHF.

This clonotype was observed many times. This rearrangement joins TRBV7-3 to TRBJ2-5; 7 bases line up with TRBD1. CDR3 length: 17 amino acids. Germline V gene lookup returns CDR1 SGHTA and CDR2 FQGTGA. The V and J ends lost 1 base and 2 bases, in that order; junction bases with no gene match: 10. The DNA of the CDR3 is TGTGCCAGCAGCTTAAGGCTGCCCCGGGACAGACAAGAGACCCAGTACTTC. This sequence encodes CASSLRLPRDRQETQYF.

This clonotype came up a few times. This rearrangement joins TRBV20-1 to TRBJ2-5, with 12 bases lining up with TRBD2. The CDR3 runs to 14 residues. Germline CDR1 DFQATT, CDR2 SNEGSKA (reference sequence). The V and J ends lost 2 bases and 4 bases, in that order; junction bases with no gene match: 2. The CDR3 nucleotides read TGCAGTGCTAGATCTAGCGGGAGGGTAGAGACCCAGTACTTC. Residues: CSARSSGRVETQYF.

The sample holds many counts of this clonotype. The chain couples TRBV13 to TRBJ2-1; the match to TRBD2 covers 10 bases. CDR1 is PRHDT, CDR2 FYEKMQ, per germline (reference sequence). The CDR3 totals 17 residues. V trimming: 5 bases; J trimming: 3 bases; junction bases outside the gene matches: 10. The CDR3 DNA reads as TGTGCCAGCAGCGGAGTACAAGCTAGCGGGAGCTACAATGAGCAGTTCTTC. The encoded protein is CASSGVQASGSYNEQFF.

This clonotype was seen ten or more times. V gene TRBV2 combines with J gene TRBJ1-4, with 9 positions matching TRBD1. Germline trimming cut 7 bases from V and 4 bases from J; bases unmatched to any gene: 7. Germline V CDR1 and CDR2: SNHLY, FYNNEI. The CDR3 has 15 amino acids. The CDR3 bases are TGTGCCAGCACCCGAGGGACAGGGAATAATGAAAAACTGTTTTTT. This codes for CASTRGTGNNEKLFF.

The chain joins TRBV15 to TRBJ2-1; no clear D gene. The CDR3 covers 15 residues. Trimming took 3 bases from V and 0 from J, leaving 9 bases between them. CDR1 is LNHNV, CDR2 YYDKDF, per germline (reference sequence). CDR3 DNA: TGTGCCACCAGCAGCCCCCCGAGCTCCTACAATGAGCAGTTCTTC. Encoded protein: CATSSPPSSYNEQFF.

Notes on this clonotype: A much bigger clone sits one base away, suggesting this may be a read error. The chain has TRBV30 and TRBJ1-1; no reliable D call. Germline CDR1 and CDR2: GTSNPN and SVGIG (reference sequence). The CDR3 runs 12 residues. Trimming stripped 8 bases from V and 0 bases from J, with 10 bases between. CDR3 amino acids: CARTSVNTEAFF. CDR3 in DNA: TGTGCCCGGACCTCAGTGAACACTGAAGCTTTCTTT.

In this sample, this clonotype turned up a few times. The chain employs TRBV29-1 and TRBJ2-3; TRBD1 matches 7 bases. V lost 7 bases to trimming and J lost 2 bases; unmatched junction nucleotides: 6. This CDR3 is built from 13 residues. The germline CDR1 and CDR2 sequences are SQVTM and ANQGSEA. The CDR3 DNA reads TGCAGCGCTGACAGGGAATCCACAGATACGCAGTATTTT. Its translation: CSADRESTDTQYF.

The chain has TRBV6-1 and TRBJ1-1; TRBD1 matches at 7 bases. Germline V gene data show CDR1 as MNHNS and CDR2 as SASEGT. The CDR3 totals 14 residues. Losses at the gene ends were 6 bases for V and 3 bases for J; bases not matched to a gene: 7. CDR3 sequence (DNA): TGTGCCAGCAGATCACAACAGGGGTACACTGAAGCTTTCTTT. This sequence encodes CASRSQQGYTEAFF.

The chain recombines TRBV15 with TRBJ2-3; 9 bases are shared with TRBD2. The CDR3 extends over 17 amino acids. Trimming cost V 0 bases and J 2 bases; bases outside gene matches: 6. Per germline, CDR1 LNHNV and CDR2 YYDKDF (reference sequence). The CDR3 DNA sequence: TGTGCCACCAGCAGAGATACCCTAGCGGGGAACACAGATACGCAGTATTTT. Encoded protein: CATSRDTLAGNTDTQYF. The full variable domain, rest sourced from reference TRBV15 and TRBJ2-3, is DAMVIQNPRYQVTQFGKPVTLSCSQTLNHNVMYWYQQKSSQAPKLLFHYYDKDFNNEADTPDNFQSRRPNTSFCFLDIRSPGLGDTAMYLCATSRDTLAGNTDTQYFGPGTRLTVL.

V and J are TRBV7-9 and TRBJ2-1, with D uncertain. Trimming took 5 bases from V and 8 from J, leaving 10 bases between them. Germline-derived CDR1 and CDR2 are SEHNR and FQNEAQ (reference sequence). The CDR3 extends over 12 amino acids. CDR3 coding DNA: TGTGCCAGCAGCCCCCCAGGATATGAGCAGTTCTTC. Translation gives CASSPPGYEQFF.